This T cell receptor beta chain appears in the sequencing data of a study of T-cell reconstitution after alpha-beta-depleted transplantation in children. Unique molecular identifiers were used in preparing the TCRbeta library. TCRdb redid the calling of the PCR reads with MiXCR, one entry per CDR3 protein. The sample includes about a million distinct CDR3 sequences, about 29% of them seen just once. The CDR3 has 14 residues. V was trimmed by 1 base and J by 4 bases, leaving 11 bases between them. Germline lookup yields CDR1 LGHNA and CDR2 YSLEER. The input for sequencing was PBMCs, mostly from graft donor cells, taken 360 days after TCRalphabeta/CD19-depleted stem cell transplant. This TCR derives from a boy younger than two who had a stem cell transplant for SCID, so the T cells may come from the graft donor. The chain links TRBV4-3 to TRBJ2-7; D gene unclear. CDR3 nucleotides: TGCGCCAGCAGCCAAGCTACGACGCATTACGAGCAGTACTTC. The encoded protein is CASSQATTHYEQYF.